These 2 T cell receptor beta chains share one sample of origin, sequenced in a study of shared clonotypes between healthy human individuals. Here immunoSEQ multiplex PCR was the method, and the copy in TCRdb shows in-frame clones only, minus some. The table has under 2,000,000 clones, about 95% seen once; the top ten hold around 1.2%. Naivety among CD8 cells was defined by CD45RO negativity and positive CCR7 selection, thereby excluding terminally differentiated effector memory CD45RA+ cells. Sequenced material: naive CD8+ T cells sorted from blood. Receptor source: a young man in good health.

J is TRBJ1-2 and V is TRBV7-2; 8 nucleotides line up with TRBD1. CDR1 SGHTA and CDR2 FQGNSA come from the germline V gene. J lost 8 bases, V lost 6 bases, and 8 bases had no gene match. This CDR3 spans 13 amino acids. CDR3 in DNA: TGTGCCAGCAGTTCAGGGGGCGCAAGAGGCTACACCTTC. It yields the protein CASSSGGARGYTF.

The chain has TRBV6-5 and TRBJ2-5; 10 bases match TRBD2. The trim removed 0 bases at V and 5 bases at J, leaving 3 bases unmatched. CDR1 MNHEY and CDR2 SVGAGI come from the germline V gene. The CDR3 totals 15 residues. The CDR3 nucleotides read TGTGCCAGCAGTTACTCGATACTAGCGGGGGAGACCCAGTACTTC. It translates to CASSYSILAGETQYF.